Sequencing of this TCR beta chain was carried out in a study of blood T cell repertoires in COVID-19. Study as a whole: Sites across the United States, Italy and Spain contributed samples from acute and convalescent COVID-19. Sample material is recorded as cDNA or gDNA derived from T cells, B-cell-depleted T cells, or PBMCs.

Source study methods: How many nucleated cells were present was estimated from reference gene primer amplification. The data were produced by immunoSEQ multiplex PCR, yet TCRdb's version contains in-frame clones alone and is incomplete. The D gene and trimming were derived from the DNA, and the V and J assignments and clone size from that table. The data contain 200,000 to 250,000 clones, 80% to 90% of them singletons. Notes on this clone: The junction differs from germline at one of its ends, possibly a read error.

The TCR was taken from a woman aged 50 to 60 with active or convalescent COVID-19. Sequenced sample: peripheral blood.

CDR3: CASSAGTGGWYEQLF. CDR3 DNA sequence: TGTGCCAGCAGCGCAGGGACAGGGGGTTGGTATGAGCAGCTCTTC. V is TRBV9 and J is TRBJ2-1; 11 bases line up with TRBD1. From germline, CDR1 is SGDLS and CDR2 YYNGEE. This CDR3 has 15 amino acids.